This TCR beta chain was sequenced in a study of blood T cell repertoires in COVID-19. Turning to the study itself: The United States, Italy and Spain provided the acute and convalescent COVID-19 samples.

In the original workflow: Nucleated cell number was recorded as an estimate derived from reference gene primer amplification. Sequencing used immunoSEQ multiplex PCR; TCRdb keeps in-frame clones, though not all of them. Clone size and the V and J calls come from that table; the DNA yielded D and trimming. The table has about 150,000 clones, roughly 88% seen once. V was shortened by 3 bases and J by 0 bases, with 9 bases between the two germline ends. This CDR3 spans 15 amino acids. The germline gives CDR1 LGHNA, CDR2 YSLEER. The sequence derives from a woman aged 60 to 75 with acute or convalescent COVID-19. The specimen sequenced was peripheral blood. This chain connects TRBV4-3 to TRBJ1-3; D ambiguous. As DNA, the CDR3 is TGCGCCAGCAGCCAGGCCTACTACTCTGGAAACACCATATATTTT. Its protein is CASSQAYYSGNTIYF.